This T cell receptor (beta chain) originates from a study of blood T cell repertoires in COVID-19. Study-wide background: Samples taken during acute and convalescent COVID-19 were collected in the United States, Italy and Spain. PBMCs, B-cell-depleted T cells, or T cells were the source of the cDNA or gDNA that made up the material.

The CDR3 has 13 amino acids. The V end lost 3 bases, the J end lost 7 bases, and 11 bases lay between the germline ends. CDR1 and CDR2 (germline): SGHRS, YFSETQ. Under the authors' procedure: Reference gene primer amplification in the assay estimated nucleated cell counts. Clones were read by immunoSEQ multiplex PCR, and TCRdb kept only the in-frame ones, dropping some. V, J and clone size are taken as reported in that table, and D and trimming were inferred from the DNA itself. Counted here are a few hundred thousand clones, more than 75% occurring once; the ten biggest clones make up under 11%. Sequenced input: peripheral blood. The clonotype originates from a woman under 40 with COVID-19, enrolled during active disease. J is TRBJ1-3 and V is TRBV5-1; D remains ambiguous. CDR3 protein: CASSSGMTNTIYF. In DNA, the CDR3 is TGCGCCAGCAGCTCGGGAATGACCAACACCATATATTTT.